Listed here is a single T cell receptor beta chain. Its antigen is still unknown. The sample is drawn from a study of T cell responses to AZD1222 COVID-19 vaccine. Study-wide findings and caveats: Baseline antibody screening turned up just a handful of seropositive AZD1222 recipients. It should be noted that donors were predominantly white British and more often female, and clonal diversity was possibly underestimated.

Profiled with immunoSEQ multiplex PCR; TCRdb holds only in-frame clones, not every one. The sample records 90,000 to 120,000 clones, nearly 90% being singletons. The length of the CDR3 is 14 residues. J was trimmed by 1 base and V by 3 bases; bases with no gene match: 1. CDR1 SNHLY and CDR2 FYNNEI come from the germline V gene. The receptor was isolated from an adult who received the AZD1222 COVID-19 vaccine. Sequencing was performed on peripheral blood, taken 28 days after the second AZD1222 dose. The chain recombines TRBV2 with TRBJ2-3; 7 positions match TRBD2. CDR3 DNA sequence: TGTGCCAGCAGTGAGGGGAGGGGCACAGATACGCAGTATTTT. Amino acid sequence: CASSEGRGTDTQYF.